These 29 T cell receptor beta chains were sequenced from one sample in a study of breast tumors, draining lymph nodes, adjacent tissues. TCRdb recomputed calls from the multiplex PCR reads with MiXCR, one row per CDR3 protein. Of about 94,000 distinct CDR3 sequences in the sample, about 27% were seen once. Axillary draining lymph nodes of breast cancer patients supplied the node samples. Specimen: axillary lymph node tissue. The receptors here all came from a female donor with breast cancer. Some clones in this sample may be carry-over from other donors' samples.

This clonotype was seen at least ten times. J is TRBJ2-7 and V is TRBV5-8; maybe TRBD2 (5 bases). CDR1 and CDR2 from the germline V gene are SGHTS and YDEGEE. Trimming pared 3 bases from V and 4 bases from J, leaving 20 bases between. This CDR3 has 16 residues. Written as DNA, the CDR3 is TGTGCCAGCAGCTGGGCGGGCGACCCCATACGATACGAGCAGTACTTC. As protein: CASSWAGDPIRYEQYF.

Regarding this clonotype: With a much larger clone just one base away, this may be a read error. The chain links TRBV12-3 or TRBV12-4 to TRBJ2-4; tentatively, D is TRBD1 (6 bases). The CDR3 consists of 19 residues. The CDR3 region has the DNA TGTGCTAGTAGTTTGGTATTGGCAGGGGCGCCACTAGCCAAAAACATTCAGTACTTC. Encoded protein: CASSLVLAGAPLAKNIQYF.

In regard to this clonotype: This could be a read error, since a much larger clone is one nucleotide away. The gene calls are TRBV6-2 or TRBV6-3 and TRBJ1-2; D unclear. CDR1 is MNHEY, CDR2 SVGEGT, per germline. Trimming removed 5 bases at V and 8 bases at J, with 12 bases between. This CDR3 contains 12 residues. The DNA for the CDR3 is TGTGCCAGCAGTCTCCGGCAGGTAGGCTACACCTTC. Its translation is CASSLRQVGYTF.

This chain uses TRBV5-5 with TRBJ1-6; D unresolved. The germline V gene encodes CDR1 SGHKS and CDR2 YYEKEE (reference sequence). The CDR3 is 13 residues long. V dropped 0 bases and J dropped 11 bases, with 9 bases sitting between them. Here the CDR3 reads CASSLDGEAPLHF. In nucleotides, the CDR3 is TGTGCCAGCAGCTTGGATGGGGAGGCACCCCTCCACTTT.

This clonotype was detected ten times or more. This sequence joins TRBV7-6 and TRBJ2-7; D not resolved. There are 13 residues in the CDR3. Germline V CDR1 and CDR2: SGHVS, FNYEAQ. Trimming left V 5 bases short and J 1 base short, with 9 bases between. CDR3 DNA sequence: TGTGCCAGCAGCCCGACTCTGTCCTACGAGCAGTACTTC. Translating it yields CASSPTLSYEQYF.

This chain uses TRBV4-2 with TRBJ1-1, with 8 bases fitting TRBD1. The CDR3 covers 15 residues. Looked up from germline, CDR1 is LGHNA and CDR2 is YNFKEQ. Unmatched junction bases numbered 7, after V lost 2 bases and J lost 5 bases. CDR3 nucleotide sequence: TGTGCCAGCAGCCAAAACAGGGGGGTTCTTACTGAAGCTTTCTTT. It translates to CASSQNRGVLTEAFF.

Ten or more counts support this clonotype. V usage is TRBV4-3 and J usage is TRBJ1-2, with TRBD1 identical over 8 bases. V shed 4 bases and J 8 bases; nucleotides not matched to a gene: 12. This CDR3 spans 15 amino acids. The germline gives CDR1 LGHNA, CDR2 YSLEER. CDR3 residues: CASSPSHRTGSGYTF. CDR3 nucleotides: TGCGCCAGCAGCCCATCCCACCGGACAGGGAGCGGCTACACCTTC.

There are many counts of this clonotype. With a much larger clone just one base away, this may be a read error. The chain is built from TRBV19 and TRBJ2-6, with 9 bases fitting TRBD1. The CDR3 has 19 residues. CDR1 LNHDA and CDR2 SQIVND come from the germline V gene (reference sequence). CDR3 in DNA: TGTGCCAGTAGTATAGTCGGACAGGGGTTTCTCTCTGGGGCCAACGCCCTGACTTTC. Translated, it gives CASSIVGQGFLSGANALTF. Filled out from reference TRBV19 and TRBJ2-6, the complete variable domain reads DGGITQSPKYLFRKEGQNVTLSCEQNLNHDAMYWYRQDPGQGLRLIYYSQIVNDFQKGDIAEGYSVSREKKESFPLTVTSAQKNPTAFYLCASSIVGQGFLSGANALTFGAGSRLTVL.

This clonotype was detected ten times or more. The chain couples TRBV11-2 to TRBJ2-7; the D gene could be TRBD1 or TRBD2 (5 bases each). The CDR3 totals 13 residues. V lost 5 bases to trimming and J lost 3 bases, with 11 bases between them. Germline CDR1 is SGHAT and CDR2 is FQNNGV. This CDR3 reads CASSRGVGYEQYF. CDR3 in DNA: TGTGCCAGCAGCCGAGGGGTAGGCTACGAGCAGTACTTC.

This clonotype was counted ten times or more. This sequence joins TRBV11-3 and TRBJ2-1; 8 positions agree with TRBD2. Germline CDR1 reads SGHNT; CDR2 reads YENEEA. Losses at the gene ends were 2 bases for V and 2 bases for J; bases not matched to a gene: 5. The CDR3 runs 16 residues. This CDR3 is CASSLRTGLAYNEQFF. CDR3 coding DNA: TGTGCCAGCAGCTTAAGGACGGGACTAGCCTACAATGAGCAGTTCTTC.

V is TRBV2 and J is TRBJ2-7; no clear D. Germline values: CDR1 SNHLY, CDR2 FYNNEI. The CDR3 contains 13 residues. V lost 5 bases, J lost 7 bases, and 15 bases lay in between. This chain's CDR3 is CASSSRLDGEQYF. CDR3 in DNA: TGTGCCAGCAGTTCTCGCCTAGATGGAGAGCAGTACTTC.

This clonotype was counted a few times. The J gene is TRBJ1-1, the V gene TRBV30, with D possibly TRBD1 on 5 matching bases. V lost 4 bases and J lost 1, with 16 bases in between. This CDR3 contains 15 residues. Germline V gene sequence: CDR1 GTSNPN, CDR2 SVGIG (reference sequence). The CDR3 bases are TGTGCCTGGAAAAGGGAGGGGTCGGGGAACACTGAAGCTTTCTTT. Protein sequence: CAWKREGSGNTEAFF.

The V and J genes are TRBV28 and TRBJ1-1; D is uncertain. This CDR3 spans 14 amino acids. The germline V and J ends were trimmed by 2 bases and 12 bases, with 19 bases remaining between them. The V gene's germline CDR1 is MDHEN and CDR2 SYDVKM. The CDR3 DNA follows: TGTGCCAGCAGTTTACCCCTAGGACCATTCGTAACTTTCTTT. Translated: CASSLPLGPFVTFF.

This clonotype has ten or more counts. V is TRBV2 and J is TRBJ1-2; D is uncertain. V dropped 7 bases and J dropped 0 bases, with 3 bases sitting between them. The CDR3 sequence is 11 residues long. The germline gives CDR1 SNHLY, CDR2 FYNNEI. The CDR3 here is CASTPNYGYTF. In nucleotides, the CDR3 is TGTGCCAGCACCCCTAACTATGGCTACACCTTC.

In its sample, this clonotype was seen many times. This chain connects TRBV7-9 to TRBJ2-5, with D perhaps matching TRBD1 (6 bases). This CDR3 region has 15 residues. Germline V gene data show CDR1 as SEHNR and CDR2 as FQNEAQ (reference sequence). V was pared by 0 bases and J by 4 bases, with 12 bases between. The DNA of the CDR3 is TGTGCCAGCAGCTTAGCGGGCCAGGGGTTAGAGACCCAGTACTTC. It encodes CASSLAGQGLETQYF.

As concerns this clonotype: A junction end diverges from the germline sequence, so it may reflect a read error. The CDR3: CASSLAANPNTGAFF. The CDR3 DNA reads as TGTGCCAGCAGCTTAGCGGCGAATCCCAACACTGGAGCTTTCTTT. This sequence joins TRBV7-2 and TRBJ1-1, with D uncertain. There are 15 residues in the CDR3. Germline V gene sequence: CDR1 SGHTA, CDR2 FQGNSA.

This clonotype was detected ten times or more. This sequence joins TRBV4-2 and TRBJ2-7, with 10 bases matching TRBD2. The CDR3 loop spans 15 amino acids. With 2 bases clipped from V and 3 bases from J, the junction kept 4 bases outside the gene matches. Germline-derived CDR1 and CDR2 are LGHNA and YNFKEQ. The CDR3 spells CASSQPGLANYEQYF. The CDR3 region has the DNA TGTGCCAGCAGCCAACCGGGACTAGCGAACTACGAGCAGTACTTC.

Comment on this clonotype: A clone one base away is much larger, so this may be a read error. This likely comes from a read error, as the CDR3 has no conserved phenylalanine or tryptophan at its end. V and J are TRBV20-1 and TRBJ2-1; D not certain. Germline V gives CDR1 DFQATT, CDR2 SNEGSKA (reference sequence). The CDR3 consists of 10 residues. The V end was cut by 3 bases, the J end by 8 bases, with 5 bases between. The CDR3 region has the DNA TGCAGTGCTAGGGTGGATGAGCAGTTCTCC. Amino acid sequence: CSARVDEQFS.

J is TRBJ2-1 and V is TRBV24-1; a weak D match, TRBD2 (7 bases). V was trimmed by 7 bases and J by 4 bases, leaving 13 bases between them. The CDR3 covers 14 residues. From germline, CDR1 is KGHDR and CDR2 SFDVKD. CDR3 region: CATRGAGAYNEQFF. The CDR3 bases are TGTGCCACCAGGGGGGCGGGAGCATACAATGAGCAGTTCTTC.

Many counts were recorded for this clonotype. This chain connects TRBV7-2 to TRBJ2-3; the D gene could be TRBD1 or TRBD2 (5 bases each). Germline V gene sequence: CDR1 SGHTA, CDR2 FQGNSA. Trimming took 6 bases from V and 2 from J, leaving 15 bases between them. The CDR3 spans 15 residues. Written as DNA, the CDR3 is TGTGCCAGCAGAATGAGGGGCGCTCCCACAGATACGCAGTATTTT. The encoded protein is CASRMRGAPTDTQYF.

Ten or more counts support this clonotype. A single base separates this from a much larger clone, so it may be a read error. DNA for the CDR3: TGCAGTGCTAGTGGGACAATCACGCAGTCCTTC. Translation gives CSASGTITQSF. This chain connects TRBV20-1 to TRBJ2-1; maybe TRBD1 (6 bases). Germline values: CDR1 DFQATT, CDR2 SNEGSKA (reference sequence). This CDR3 contains 11 residues.

This clonotype came up many times. The chain carries TRBV6-5 and TRBJ1-6; tentative D call: TRBD1 (6 bases). V lost 7 bases and J 6 bases, leaving 10 bases between the germline ends. Germline CDR1 is MNHEY and CDR2 is SVGAGI. The CDR3 is made up of 13 amino acids. Here the CDR3 reads CASKTGINSPLHF. CDR3 sequence (DNA): TGTGCCAGCAAAACAGGGATTAATTCACCCCTCCACTTT.

This clonotype was counted between two and nine times. The chain uses TRBV6-2 or TRBV6-3 and TRBJ2-5, with a weak D call TRBD2 (5 bases). Germline assignment: CDR1 MNHEY and CDR2 SVGEGT. Trimming took off 5 bases at V and 13 bases at J, with 20 bases between the two ends. The CDR3 runs to 13 residues. The CDR3 region has the DNA TGTGCCAGCAGTACGACGAGGGCGGAACCCTCGTACTTC. Protein product: CASSTTRAEPSYF.

J is TRBJ1-1 and V is TRBV6-1; unclear D gene. Germline V lookup: CDR1 MNHNS, CDR2 SASEGT. Between the trimmed V and J ends, which lost 4 bases and 8 bases, there was a span of 8 bases. This CDR3 is 11 amino acids long. Here the CDR3 reads CASSAIREAFF. The CDR3 region has the DNA TGTGCCAGCAGTGCCATCAGAGAAGCTTTCTTT.

This clonotype was detected ten times or more. The chain uses TRBV20-1 and TRBJ1-2; D unclear. The CDR3 covers 14 residues. Germline CDR1 is DFQATT and CDR2 is SNEGSKA (reference sequence). V lost 5 bases to trimming and J lost 5 bases, with 18 bases between them. CDR3 residues: CSASIQRPFYGYTF. CDR3 nucleotides: TGCAGTGCTTCGATACAGCGTCCCTTTTATGGCTACACCTTC.

Many counts were recorded for this clonotype. The chain recombines TRBV12-3 or TRBV12-4 with TRBJ2-1; 9 bases map to TRBD1. The CDR3 contains 15 residues. Trimming at V came to 5 bases and at J to 4 bases, leaving 6 bases not matched to a gene. The CDR3 DNA sequence: TGTGCCAGCAGTAAAACCGGGACAGGGTACAATGAGCAGTTCTTC. Amino acids: CASSKTGTGYNEQFF.

This clonotype has a count of ten or more. The gene calls are TRBV5-1 and TRBJ2-1; 10 bases line up with TRBD2. Trimming took 4 bases from V and 4 from J; bases not matched to a gene: 8. The CDR3 sequence is 16 residues long. Germline CDR1 reads SGHRS; CDR2 reads YFSETQ. CDR3 bases: TGCGCCAGCAGCGCGGGCTCTAGCGGGGGTTACAATGAGCAGTTCTTC. Translation: CASSAGSSGGYNEQFF.

This clonotype was counted many times. The rearrangement links TRBV30 to TRBJ1-4; 9 nucleotides line up with TRBD1. Germline trimming cut 3 bases from V and 5 bases from J; bases unmatched to any gene: 13. Germline V gene sequence: CDR1 GTSNPN, CDR2 SVGIG (reference sequence). The CDR3 runs 17 residues. CDR3 protein: CAWRGTRTGVRNEKLFF. The CDR3, as DNA: TGTGCCTGGAGGGGAACCCGGACAGGGGTCAGGAATGAAAAACTGTTTTTT.

The chain recombines TRBV4-1 with TRBJ2-2, with TRBD2 identical over 13 bases. Unmatched junction bases numbered 3, after V lost 3 bases and J lost 8 bases. The V gene's germline CDR1 is MGHRA and CDR2 YSYEKL. This CDR3 region has 15 residues. Written as DNA, the CDR3 is TGCGCCAGCAGCCACAGGACTAGCGGGAGTGGGGAGCTGTTTTTT. Protein product: CASSHRTSGSGELFF.